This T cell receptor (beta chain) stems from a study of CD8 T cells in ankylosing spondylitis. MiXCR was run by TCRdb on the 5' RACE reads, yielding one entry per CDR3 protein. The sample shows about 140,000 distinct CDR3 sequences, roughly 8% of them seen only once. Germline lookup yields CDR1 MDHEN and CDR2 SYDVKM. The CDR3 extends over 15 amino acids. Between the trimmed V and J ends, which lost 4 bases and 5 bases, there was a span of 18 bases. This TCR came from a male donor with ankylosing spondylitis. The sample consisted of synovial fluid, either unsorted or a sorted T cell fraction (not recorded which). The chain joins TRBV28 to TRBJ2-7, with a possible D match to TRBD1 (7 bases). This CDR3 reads CASSYISTGRNEQYF. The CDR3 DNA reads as TGTGCCAGCAGTTATATTTCGACAGGGAGGAACGAGCAGTACTTC.